One T cell receptor beta chain is described in this entry. Germline trimming cut 4 bases from V and 1 base from J; bases unmatched to any gene: 1. There are 14 residues in the CDR3. CDR1 and CDR2 (germline): KGHDR, SFDVKD. The data are from a study of blood T cell repertoires in COVID-19. Study-wide context: In each case, the material was cDNA or gDNA derived from T cells, B-cell-depleted T cells, or PBMCs.

Method: immunoSEQ multiplex PCR; TCRdb's copy keeps in-frame clones and lacks some. Of 90,000 to 120,000 clones in the sample, 65% to 80% were seen once. Sequencing was carried out using peripheral blood. The chain joins TRBV24-1 to TRBJ2-3, with 7 positions matching TRBD1. This clonotype was sampled from a man between 65 and 85 years old with acute or convalescent COVID-19. The chain's CDR3 is CATSETGRTDTQYF. CDR3 DNA sequence: TGTGCCACCAGTGAGACAGGGCGCACAGATACGCAGTATTTT.